Shown below are 10 T cell receptor beta chains from a single sample sequenced in a study of CD8 T cells in Susac syndrome (dated by TCRdb to the late 2010s). Preparation of the library involved the immunoSEQ multiplex PCR assay. RNA was extracted using the RNeasy kit, and about 0.45 to 1 microgram was reverse transcribed with random hexamers. The raw public data were reprocessed by TCRdb itself: fastp quality trimming at Q25, MiXCR clonotype calling, in-frame beta chains only. Each record represents a unique CDR3 protein, reported with the most common genes and DNA among its rows. The table for this sample lists more than 150,000 distinct CDR3 sequences; approximately 95% of them were counted only once. Approximately 0.16% of the sample is held by the ten biggest clonotypes. What was sequenced was CD8+ T cells from PBMCs. Receptors originate from a human donor with Susac syndrome.

This clonotype was seen a handful of times. The chain combines TRBV12-3 or TRBV12-4 with TRBJ2-3; D is unclear. The CDR3 sequence is 12 residues long. Deletions cut 3 bases from V and 2 bases from J, with 3 bases between. In nucleotides, the CDR3 is TGTGCCAGCAGTTTCACCACAGATACGCAGTATTTT. This translates into CASSFTTDTQYF.

The chain combines TRBV9 with TRBJ2-1; TRBD2 matches at 10 bases. The junction had 3 bases not matched to a gene; V was cut back by 0 bases and J by 6 bases. Germline CDR1 is SGDLS and CDR2 is YYNGEE. The CDR3 contains 15 residues. CDR3 sequence: CASSVGSGGTNEQFF. CDR3 DNA: TGTGCCAGCAGCGTAGGTAGCGGGGGGACCAATGAGCAGTTCTTC.

The gene calls are TRBV5-1 and TRBJ2-5; 7 nucleotides line up with TRBD1. The CDR3 has 16 amino acids. CDR1 and CDR2 (germline): SGHRS, YFSETQ. J gave up 5 bases and V 3 bases, and 13 bases lay outside the gene matches. CDR3 sequence (DNA): TGCGCCAGCAGCTCCACGGAACAGGGGAGCTGGGAGACCCAGTACTTC. As protein: CASSSTEQGSWETQYF. The full variable domain, in which reference TRBV5-1 and TRBJ2-5 provide the parts outside the CDR3, is KAGVTQTPRYLIKTRGQQVTLSCSPISGHRSVSWYQQTPGQGLQFLFEYFSETQRNKGNFPGRFSGRQFSNSRSEMNVSTLELGDSALYLCASSSTEQGSWETQYFGPGTRLLVL.

The CDR3: CASSFSGAEGYTF. Written as DNA, the CDR3 is TGTGCCAGCTCCTTCTCAGGGGCGGAGGGCTACACCTTC. The V and J genes are TRBV6-5 and TRBJ1-2; the D gene is possibly TRBD1 (6 bases). The CDR3 is 13 residues long. V lost 8 bases to trimming and J lost 8 bases, with 18 bases between them. Germline V gene lookup returns CDR1 MNHEY and CDR2 SVGAGI.

CDR3 DNA sequence: TGTGCCAGCAGTTACTCGGGCAGGGAAGATACGCAGTATTTT. Translating gives CASSYSGREDTQYF. The chain combines TRBV6-5 with TRBJ2-3; weak D call: TRBD1 (5 bases). Trimming left V 0 bases short and J 5 bases short, with 9 bases between. CDR1 and CDR2 (germline): MNHEY, SVGAGI. This CDR3 spans 14 amino acids.

The V gene is TRBV28, the J gene TRBJ2-7; 8 bases map to TRBD2. The CDR3 covers 18 residues. V gave up 8 bases and J gave up 3 bases; unmatched junction bases: 21. CDR1 is MDHEN and CDR2 is SYDVKM in the germline V gene. CDR3 nucleotides: TGTGCCAGCTGCTATACAACAGCGGTGACTAGCGTTTTCTACGAGCAGTACTTC. The encoded protein is CASCYTTAVTSVFYEQYF.

This clonotype was detected only once. This chain connects TRBV9 to TRBJ1-2; D gene ambiguous. The V end was cut by 4 bases, the J end by 0 bases, with 19 bases between. The CDR3 contains 17 residues. From germline, CDR1 is SGDLS and CDR2 YYNGEE. CDR3 bases: TGTGCCAGCAGCTCCCATTTTGGTCGGCAAGCTAACTATGGCTACACCTTC. Amino acid sequence: CASSSHFGRQANYGYTF.

The chain has TRBV19 and TRBJ2-6; D assignment may be TRBD1 or TRBD2 (5 bases each). The V end was cut by 3 bases, the J end by 1 base, with 10 bases between. The CDR3 totals 16 residues. Germline loops: CDR1 LNHDA, CDR2 SQIVND (reference sequence). The CDR3 sequence is CASSIQGVSGANVLTF. The CDR3 bases are TGTGCCAGTAGTATCCAGGGAGTATCTGGGGCCAACGTCCTGACTTTC.

This chain links TRBV15 with TRBJ2-7, with 7 bases that match TRBD1. The CDR3 length is 14 residues. In germline, CDR1 is LNHNV, CDR2 YYDKDF (reference sequence). With V trimmed by 0 bases and J by 7 bases, 6 bases remained unmatched. Written as DNA, the CDR3 is TGTGCCACCAGCAGAGATGAGAGGGGGCAAGAGCAGTACTTC. Its translation: CATSRDERGQEQYF.

V and J are TRBV5-1 and TRBJ1-1; D not resolved. The CDR3 consists of 14 residues. V lost 4 bases, J lost 5 bases, and 15 bases lay in between. The germline V gene has CDR1 SGHRS and CDR2 YFSETQ. The chain's CDR3 is CASSLGRWGTEAFF. The DNA of the CDR3 is TGCGCCAGCAGCCTCGGACGGTGGGGAACTGAAGCTTTCTTT.